This passage covers 9 T cell receptor beta chains from one sample sequenced in a study of identical twins. TCRdb re-derived calls from the 5' RACE reads in MiXCR, one entry per CDR3 protein. The data contain some 1,600,000 distinct CDR3 sequences, around 29% of them seen just once; the ten biggest clones take up around 0.3%. The sample consisted of cord blood. The receptor source for this set is a newborn girl in good health.

In this sample, this clonotype turned up a few times. The chain joins TRBV27 to TRBJ2-1; D not certain. Germline V CDR1 and CDR2: MNHEY, SMNVEV (reference sequence). Trimming pared 2 bases from V and 7 bases from J, leaving 15 bases between. There are 15 residues in the CDR3. This CDR3 reads CASSLMWVGPNEQFF. CDR3 DNA sequence: TGTGCCAGCAGTTTAATGTGGGTCGGTCCGAATGAGCAGTTCTTC.

V usage is TRBV19 and J usage is TRBJ1-2; D gene unclear. The ends were cut back, 0 bases at V and 4 bases at J, with 15 bases in the middle. From germline, CDR1 is LNHDA and CDR2 SQIVND (reference sequence). CDR3 length equals 16 residues. The CDR3 sequence: CASSIDREGRSYGYTF. In DNA, the CDR3 is TGTGCCAGTAGTATAGATCGGGAAGGAAGATCCTATGGCTACACCTTC.

The chain carries TRBV6-5 and TRBJ2-1; a possible D gene is TRBD1 (6 bases). The J call may be incorrect, as the DNA end agrees better with TRBJ2-7. The CDR3 contains 13 residues. The germline gives CDR1 MNHEY, CDR2 SVGAGI. The CDR3 protein is CASRGQGYNEQYF. The CDR3 DNA is TGTGCCAGCAGAGGTCAGGGGTACAATGAGCAGTACTTC.

This clonotype has a handful of counts. This rearrangement joins TRBV7-9 to TRBJ1-1; TRBD1 aligns across 11 bases. CDR1 SEHNR and CDR2 FQNEAQ come from the germline V gene (reference sequence). The V and J ends lost 5 bases and 4 bases, in that order; junction bases with no gene match: 6. The CDR3 totals 15 residues. The CDR3 region is CASSPPGQGVTEAFF. CDR3 bases: TGTGCCAGCAGCCCTCCGGGACAGGGGGTCACTGAAGCTTTCTTT.

The chain carries TRBV5-1 and TRBJ2-1; 9 nucleotides agree with TRBD2. CDR1 and CDR2 (germline): SGHRS, YFSETQ. V shed 7 bases and J 7 bases; nucleotides not matched to a gene: 6. The CDR3 has 13 amino acids. The CDR3 loop is CASAGTSPNEQFF. CDR3 bases: TGCGCCAGCGCGGGGACTAGCCCAAATGAGCAGTTCTTC.

The J gene is TRBJ2-5, the V gene TRBV9; 10 positions match TRBD1. CDR3 length equals 14 residues. Per the germline V gene, CDR1 is SGDLS and CDR2 is YYNGEE. The V gene end was trimmed by 4 bases and the J gene end by 11 bases; junction bases not matched to a gene: 11. The CDR3 sequence: CASSTRQGAPEQYF. CDR3 nucleotides: TGTGCCAGCAGCACCCGACAGGGGGCCCCTGAGCAGTACTTC.

This clonotype was detected a few times. The chain combines TRBV12-3 or TRBV12-4 with TRBJ1-2, with D tentatively TRBD1 (6 bases). The CDR3 has 14 residues. V was pared by 5 bases and J by 8 bases, with 18 bases between. CDR3 sequence: CASSPRGATEGYTF. In DNA, the CDR3 is TGTGCCAGCAGTCCTAGGGGGGCGACCGAGGGCTACACCTTC.

Written as DNA, the CDR3 is TGTGCCAGCAGTGAAGCGGGACAATTCTCTGGGGCCAACGTCCTGACTTTC. This gives the protein CASSEAGQFSGANVLTF. This rearrangement joins TRBV6-1 to TRBJ2-6; maybe TRBD1 (6 bases). The CDR3 is 17 amino acids. Per the germline V gene, CDR1 is MNHNS and CDR2 is SASEGT. V dropped 0 bases and J dropped 0 bases, with 9 bases sitting between them.

This clonotype was counted a few times. The rearrangement links TRBV7-9 to TRBJ2-1; D is ambiguous. The CDR3 covers 14 residues. Trimming removed 5 bases at V and 4 bases at J, with 12 bases between. Germline CDR1 SEHNR, CDR2 FQNEAQ (reference sequence). The CDR3 here is CASSLRLSYNEQFF. The CDR3 DNA reads as TGTGCCAGCAGCCTAAGACTCTCTTACAATGAGCAGTTCTTC.